Sequencing of this T cell receptor (beta chain) was carried out in a study of vaccination and CD4 T cells after COVID-19. Study context: Either a CEFX pool, an HIV-1 Nef pool, or no peptide was added to control cultures.

Treatment denoted: approximately nine-day PBMC culture with coronavirus spike peptide pools or control peptides (ViraFEST assay). Both day 3 and day 7 involved replacing half of the medium with fresh IL-2 medium. Study findings and constraints: Detection of a median roughly 83% of reactive clones in convalescent patients was confined to the period after vaccination.

CDR1 is MNHEY, CDR2 SVGAGI, per germline. V shed 2 bases and J shed 5 bases, with 11 bases lying between them. The CDR3 has 14 residues. This clonotype has a handful of counts. No antigen is known for it. Once obtained from cultured CD4+ T cells, the DNA was sequenced using the Oncomine TCR Beta short-read assay. In TCRdb, the PCR reads were re-called with MiXCR into one record per CDR3 protein. The sample comprises approximately 12,000 distinct CDR3 sequences, 40% to 55% of which are singletons, and around a fifth rests with the top ten. Sequencing input: CD4+ T cells from blood, cultured in vitro. This sequence was found in a human donor who had recovered from COVID-19. The chain has TRBV6-5 and TRBJ2-3; maybe TRBD1 (5 bases). The CDR3 nucleotides are TGTGCCAGCAGTTACGACTTAAGGGGAGATACGCAGTATTTT. It codes for CASSYDLRGDTQYF.